This T cell receptor (beta chain) was sequenced in a study of vaccination and CD4 T cells after COVID-19. The trim removed 5 bases at V and 6 bases at J, leaving 15 bases unmatched. The germline V gene encodes CDR1 LNHDA and CDR2 SQIVND (reference sequence). The CDR3 runs to 16 residues. As regards this clonotype: Its antigen is unknown.

An Oncomine TCR Beta short-read assay was used to sequence the DNA from cultured CD4+ T cells. TCRdb reprocessed the PCR reads via MiXCR and lists one record per CDR3 protein. The sample lists 7,000 to 9,500 distinct CDR3 sequences; around 55% were seen once. Treatment denoted: roughly 10-day PBMC culture with coronavirus spike peptide pools or control peptides (ViraFEST assay). The source of this sequence is a human donor who had recovered from COVID-19. V and J are TRBV19 and TRBJ2-7; 8 bases line up with TRBD1. The source material was CD4+ T cells from blood, cultured in vitro. As DNA, the CDR3 is TGTGCCAGTAGTGACAGGGGCTCGACAGGGGTCTCCGAGCAGTACTTC. This encodes CASSDRGSTGVSEQYF. Based on the CDR3 plus reference TRBV19 and TRBJ2-7, the full variable domain is DGGITQSPKYLFRKEGQNVTLSCEQNLNHDAMYWYRQDPGQGLRLIYYSQIVNDFQKGDIAEGYSVSREKKESFPLTVTSAQKNPTAFYLCASSDRGSTGVSEQYFGPGTRLTVT.